These 24 T cell receptor beta chains came from one sample sequenced in a study of low-dose radiotherapy and immunotherapy resistance in tumors. The time point: before trial treatment. TRAV- and TRBV-specific primers, spanning alpha and beta chains, primed first-strand cDNA. Amplification of TCRs used a constant-region primer and V-primer adapter for roughly 20 PCR cycles. TCRdb passed the reads through MiXCR, listing each CDR3 protein once. The table shows fewer than 95,000 distinct CDR3 sequences, with 9.4% occurring only once. Material: PBMCs, obtained before treatment. Receptors originate from a male donor with prostate cancer.

The table lists this clonotype with many counts. The chain joins TRBV24-1 to TRBJ2-2; 8 bases are shared with TRBD1. CDR1 KGHDR and CDR2 SFDVKD come from the germline V gene. The junction had 7 bases not matched to a gene; V was cut back by 10 bases and J by 4 bases. CDR3 size: 14 residues. The CDR3 sequence is CATGQGSVTGELFF. For the CDR3, the DNA is TGTGCCACAGGACAGGGATCGGTCACCGGGGAGCTGTTTTTT.

This clonotype was found a few times. This chain uses TRBV28 with TRBJ1-5, with TRBD1 as a possible D gene (6 bases). V lost 8 bases to trimming and J lost 6 bases, with 14 bases between them. CDR1 is MDHEN and CDR2 is SYDVKM in the germline V gene. The CDR3 totals 13 residues. The CDR3 DNA reads TGTGCCAGCCACGTGGGGGCTGGTCAGCCCCAGCATTTT. Translating gives CASHVGAGQPQHF.

The V and J genes are TRBV20-1 and TRBJ2-1; a weak D match, TRBD2 (6 bases). The CDR3 runs to 15 residues. In germline, CDR1 is DFQATT, CDR2 SNEGSKA (reference sequence). Deletions cut 1 base from V and 4 bases from J, with 14 bases between. The CDR3 reads CSARAGTRPYNEQFF. For the CDR3, the DNA is TGCAGTGCTAGAGCCGGGACTCGTCCTTACAATGAGCAGTTCTTC.

This clonotype was picked up many times. The gene calls are TRBV27 and TRBJ2-6; 8 bases fit TRBD1. V lost 5 bases and J lost 2; bases outside the gene matches: 5. Per germline, CDR1 MNHEY and CDR2 SMNVEV (reference sequence). CDR3 length: 16 residues. The DNA for the CDR3 is TGTGCCAGCAGTCCCGAGGACAGGGCTGGGGCCAACGTCCTGACTTTC. This gives the protein CASSPEDRAGANVLTF. The full variable domain, completed using reference TRBV27 and TRBJ2-6, is EAQVTQNPRYLITVTGKKLTVTCSQNMNHEYMSWYRQDPGLGLRQIYYSMNVEVTDKGDVPEGYKVSRKEKRNFPLILESPSPNQTSLYFCASSPEDRAGANVLTFGAGSRLTVL.

Judged by abundance, this clonotype is medium-sized. This chain links TRBV5-5 with TRBJ2-1; TRBD2 aligns across 7 bases. In germline, CDR1 is SGHKS, CDR2 YYEKEE (reference sequence). The CDR3 runs 15 residues. Trimming took 0 bases from V and 4 from J; bases not matched to a gene: 4. The DNA for the CDR3 is TGTGCCAGCAGCTTGGCCCGGACTAGTTACAATGAGCAGTTCTTC. Translated: CASSLARTSYNEQFF.

This clonotype occurred a few times. The chain joins TRBV9 to TRBJ2-3, with unresolved D. The CDR3 runs 13 residues. V was shortened by 4 bases and J by 4 bases, with 10 bases between the two germline ends. The V gene's germline CDR1 is SGDLS and CDR2 YYNGEE. The CDR3 DNA sequence: TGTGCCAGCAGCCCCGGGCCTCCAGATACGCAGTATTTT. Amino acid sequence: CASSPGPPDTQYF.

The chain's CDR3 is CAISGRSSYNEQFF. Written as DNA, the CDR3 is TGTGCCATCAGTGGGCGGAGCTCCTACAATGAGCAGTTCTTC. The V gene is TRBV10-3, the J gene TRBJ2-1; no clear D. The germline V gene encodes CDR1 ENHRY and CDR2 SYGVKD. V dropped 4 bases and J dropped 0 bases, with 7 bases sitting between them. The length of the CDR3 is 14 residues.

In this sample, this clonotype turned up many times. This chain connects TRBV20-1 to TRBJ2-3; no definite D call. V lost 4 bases and J lost 4, with 9 bases in between. This CDR3 is built from 12 residues. CDR1 and CDR2 from the germline V gene are DFQATT and SNEGSKA (reference sequence). This CDR3 is CSAMGSADTQYF. In DNA form, the CDR3 reads TGCAGTGCTATGGGCAGCGCAGATACGCAGTATTTT.

There are many counts of this clonotype. The V and J genes are TRBV5-1 and TRBJ2-6; D is ambiguous. The CDR3 contains 14 residues. V was pared by 6 bases and J by 0 bases, with 7 bases between. The germline V gene has CDR1 SGHRS and CDR2 YFSETQ. CDR3 in amino acids: CASNQASGANVLTF. The DNA of the CDR3 is TGCGCCAGCAACCAAGCCTCTGGGGCCAACGTCCTGACTTTC.

Many counts were recorded for this clonotype. The chain has TRBV27 and TRBJ2-6, with no clear D. V was cut by 5 bases and J by 0 bases, with 5 bases left in between. CDR3 size: 14 residues. From germline, CDR1 is MNHEY and CDR2 SMNVEV (reference sequence). As DNA, the CDR3 is TGTGCCAGCAGTCTGTCCTCTGGGGCCAACGTCCTGACTTTC. Its translation: CASSLSSGANVLTF.

The gene calls are TRBV5-1 and TRBJ2-3, with TRBD2 identical over 11 bases. CDR3 length equals 17 residues. Germline-derived CDR1 and CDR2 are SGHRS and YFSETQ. After removal of 0 bases from V and 4 bases from J, the junction contained 7 bases not matched to a gene. CDR3 sequence reads: CASSLGLTSGSADTQYF. CDR3 in DNA: TGCGCCAGCAGCTTGGGTTTAACTAGCGGGAGTGCAGATACGCAGTATTTT.

This clonotype was found many times. The chain couples TRBV7-2 to TRBJ2-1; no definite D call. The V and J ends lost 1 base and 8 bases respectively, with 12 bases between them. The germline V gene has CDR1 SGHTA and CDR2 FQGNSA. This CDR3 is built from 14 residues. The CDR3 nucleotides read TGTGCCAGCAGCTTAGTTCAAGTCCCCGATGAGCAGTTCTTC. Encoded protein: CASSLVQVPDEQFF.

Points on this clonotype: The germline gene is not matched at one end of the junction; a read error may be the cause. J is TRBJ1-5 and V is TRBV28; tentative D call: TRBD1 (6 bases). CDR3 length equals 17 residues. Germline CDR1 MDHEN, CDR2 SYDVKM. For the CDR3, the DNA is TGTGCCAGCAGTTCCAGACAGGAGGAGCGTGGCAATCAGCTCCAGCATTTT. It specifies CASSSRQEERGNQLQHF.

Comment on this clonotype: This likely came from a read error, as a far larger clone is one base away. J is TRBJ2-7 and V is TRBV10-1, with 9 bases aligning to TRBD1. Germline V gene sequence: CDR1 WNHNN, CDR2 SYGVQD (reference sequence). CDR3 length equals 14 residues. CDR3 sequence: CAITSDRGSDEQYF. Written as DNA, the CDR3 is TGTGCCATCACATCGGACAGGGGCTCCGACGAGCAGTACTTC.

This clonotype was counted ten times or more. The J gene is TRBJ2-7, the V gene TRBV7-9; 8 nucleotides match TRBD2. Germline CDR1 is SEHNR and CDR2 is FQNEAQ (reference sequence). V trimming: 5 bases; J trimming: 6 bases; junction bases outside the gene matches: 21. This CDR3 has 18 residues. The CDR3 coding sequence is TGTGCCAGCAGCCGAGCCTGGGGGATAGCGGGAACCTCGGGCGAGCAGTACTTC. This encodes CASSRAWGIAGTSGEQYF.

This clonotype was seen at least ten times. The rearrangement joins TRBV29-1 to TRBJ2-7, with 9 bases aligning to TRBD1. Trimming took 4 bases from V and 3 from J; bases not matched to a gene: 10. The length of the CDR3 is 15 residues. Germline V gene sequence: CDR1 SQVTM, CDR2 ANQGSEA. CDR3 in amino acids: CSVGGVDRGLYEQYF. DNA of the CDR3: TGCAGCGTTGGGGGGGTGGACAGGGGCCTCTACGAGCAGTACTTC.

Concerning this clonotype: The DNA is omitted, as the CDR3 cannot be located on it reliably, and the CDR3 follows TCRdb's listing. J is TRBJ2-2 and V is TRBV5-1; TRBD1 is the table's D call, not checked against the DNA. The germline CDR1 and CDR2 sequences are SGHRS and YFSETQ. The CDR3 spans 17 residues, counting both ends. This CDR3 is CASSSGQTTGELFFFFF.

This clonotype was detected ten times or more. The gene calls are TRBV29-1 and TRBJ2-6; D gene unclear. CDR3 length: 15 residues. V lost 6 bases, J lost 0 bases, and 12 bases lay in between. Germline assignment: CDR1 SQVTM and CDR2 ANQGSEA. The CDR3 nucleotides are TGCAGCGTCCTAGACGATACCTCTGGGGCCAACGTCCTGACTTTC. It specifies CSVLDDTSGANVLTF.

This clonotype was found a few times. The chain uses TRBV18 and TRBJ1-1; D is ambiguous. Germline CDR1 and CDR2: KGHSH and LQKENI. This CDR3 comprises 12 residues. V lost 1 base to trimming and J lost 6 bases, with 6 bases between them. CDR3 in amino acids: CASSPQTSEAFF. Written as DNA, the CDR3 is TGTGCCAGCTCACCACAGACGTCTGAAGCTTTCTTT.

In its sample, this clonotype was seen many times. The rearrangement uses TRBV2 and TRBJ1-5, with 8 bases identical to TRBD1. Germline loops: CDR1 SNHLY, CDR2 FYNNEI. This CDR3 comprises 15 residues. The V gene end was trimmed by 5 bases and the J gene end by 6 bases; junction bases not matched to a gene: 9. The DNA for the CDR3 is TGTGCCAGCAGTCCACAGACAGGGGTGGGTCAGCCCCAGCATTTT. This translates into CASSPQTGVGQPQHF.

V is TRBV30 and J is TRBJ1-3; D ambiguous. The CDR3 extends over 11 amino acids. Per germline, CDR1 GTSNPN and CDR2 SVGIG (reference sequence). The V end lost 4 bases, the J end lost 4 bases, and 5 bases lay between the germline ends. CDR3 sequence reads: CAWTRGNTIYF. CDR3 DNA: TGTGCCTGGACCCGGGGAAACACCATATATTTT.

This clonotype was found many times. J is TRBJ1-5 and V is TRBV12-3 or TRBV12-4; unclear D gene. CDR3 length: 15 amino acids. Trimming shortened V by 8 bases and J by 3 bases, and 17 bases separated the two germline ends. CDR3 in DNA: TGTGCCAGCTCCATGCAGGACGGACTCAATCAGCCCCAGCATTTT. Protein product: CASSMQDGLNQPQHF.

In its sample, this clonotype was seen many times. This chain's CDR3 is CASSLAGQVGEQYF. In DNA, the CDR3 is TGTGCCAGCAGCTTAGCGGGACAGGTAGGCGAGCAGTACTTC. V and J are TRBV7-9 and TRBJ2-7; TRBD1 aligns across 8 bases. V trimming: 0 bases; J trimming: 6 bases; junction bases outside the gene matches: 4. Per the germline V gene, CDR1 is SEHNR and CDR2 is FQNEAQ (reference sequence). This CDR3 is 14 amino acids long.

Notes on this clonotype: With a far larger clone one base away, a read error is the likely cause. The chain recombines TRBV28 with TRBJ2-7; 8 bases are shared with TRBD1. The J call may be incorrect, as the DNA end agrees better with TRBJ2-5. The CDR3 runs to 17 residues. In germline, CDR1 is MDHEN, CDR2 SYDVKM. The CDR3 nucleotides read TGTGTCAGCAAAAGGAGTCTCCGAGGACAGGGCCAAGAGACCCAGTACTTC. This gives the protein CVSKRSLRGQGQETQYF.